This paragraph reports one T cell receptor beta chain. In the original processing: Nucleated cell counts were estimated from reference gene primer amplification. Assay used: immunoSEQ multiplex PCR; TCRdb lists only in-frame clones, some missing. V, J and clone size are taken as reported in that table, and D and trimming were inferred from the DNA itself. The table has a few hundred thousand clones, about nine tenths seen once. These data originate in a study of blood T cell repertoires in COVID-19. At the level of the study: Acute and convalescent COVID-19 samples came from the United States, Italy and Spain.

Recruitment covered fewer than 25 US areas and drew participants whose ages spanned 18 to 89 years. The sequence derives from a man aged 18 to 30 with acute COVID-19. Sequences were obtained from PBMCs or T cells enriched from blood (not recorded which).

The chain's CDR3 is CASSAPADEQFF. Here the CDR3 DNA reads TGTGCCAGCAGCGCACCAGCGGATGAGCAGTTCTTC. The chain combines TRBV9 with TRBJ2-1; TRBD2 might be the D (5 bases). Trimming removed 3 bases at V and 8 bases at J, with 9 bases between. This CDR3 is 12 amino acids long. Germline V gives CDR1 SGDLS, CDR2 YYNGEE.